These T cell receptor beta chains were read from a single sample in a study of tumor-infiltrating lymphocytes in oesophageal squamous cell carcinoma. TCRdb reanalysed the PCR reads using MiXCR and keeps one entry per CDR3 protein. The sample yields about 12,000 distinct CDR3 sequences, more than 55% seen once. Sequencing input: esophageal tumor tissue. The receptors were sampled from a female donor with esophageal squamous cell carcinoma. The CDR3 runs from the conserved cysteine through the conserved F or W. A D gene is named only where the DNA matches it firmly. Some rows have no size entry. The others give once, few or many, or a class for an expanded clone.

TGTGCCAGTAGTATTGGGGACAGGGGAACAGATACGCAGTATTTT,CASSIGDRGTDTQYF,NA,TRBV19,TRBJ2-3,TRBD1
TGTGCCAGCAACTTAACTAGCATTGAGCAGTACTTC,CASNLTSIEQYF,NA,TRBV7-2,TRBJ2-7,NA
TGTGCCAGCAGCCTAACCGGGTTCCACGAGCAGTACTTC,CASSLTGFHEQYF,NA,TRBV7-8,TRBJ2-7,NA
TGTGCCAGCAGCCCAGGGGGGGGCACCGGGGAGCTGTTTTTT,CASSPGGGTGELFF,NA,TRBV7-2,TRBJ2-2,NA
TGTGCCAGCAGCTCCCACGTGCTCGTCGGGGGCTACACCTTC,CASSSHVLVGGYTF,NA,TRBV7-3,TRBJ1-2,NA
TGTGCCAGCAGTTTAAGCGGGACGGGGGGCGGCACAGATACGCAGTATTTT,CASSLSGTGGGTDTQYF,NA,TRBV7-8,TRBJ2-3,NA
TGTGCCAGCAGCCAACAGGGGCGGGGGTCCCAAGAGACCCAGTACTTC,CASSQQGRGSQETQYF,NA,TRBV7-3,TRBJ2-5,NA
TGTGCCAGCAGTTCCTCGGGTAGGGCTCAGCCCCAGCATTTT,CASSSSGRAQPQHF,few,TRBV12-3/TRBV12-4,TRBJ1-5,NA
TGCGCCAGCAGCTTGGGACAGGGAAGAGGGACTGAAGCTTTCTTT,CASSLGQGRGTEAFF,NA,TRBV5-1,TRBJ1-1,TRBD1
TGTGCCAGCAGCTTATCAGTTGGTCAGGGGAACACTGAAGCTTTCTTT,CASSLSVGQGNTEAFF,few,TRBV7-2,TRBJ1-1,NA
TGTGCCAGCAGCAAGTGGGGACAGTACTACGAGCAGTACTTC,CASSKWGQYYEQYF,NA,TRBV12-3/TRBV12-4,TRBJ2-7,TRBD1
TGTGCCAGCAGTGGAACCTGGACACTATCCTACGAGCAGTACTTC,CASSGTWTLSYEQYF,NA,TRBV7-9,TRBJ2-7,NA
TGCGCCAGCAGCGAGACTAGCGGGGGGGTTGATACGCAGTATTTT,CASSETSGGVDTQYF,NA,TRBV5-1,TRBJ2-3,TRBD2
TGTGCCAGCAAACGCCAGGCATATTCACCCCTCCACTTC,CASKRQAYSPLHF,NA,TRBV12-3/TRBV12-4,TRBJ2-4,NA
TGTGCCAGCAACTTGGGTGGGGGTCCGGTCTACGAGCAGTACTTC,CASNLGGGPVYEQYF,NA,TRBV12-3/TRBV12-4,TRBJ2-7,NA
TGTGCCAGCAGCTTATCTCGGGACTACAATGAGCAGTTCTTC,CASSLSRDYNEQFF,NA,TRBV7-3,TRBJ2-1,NA
TGTGCCAGCAGAGGACCGGGACTACGCTCCTACAATGAGCAGTTCTTC,CASRGPGLRSYNEQFF,NA,TRBV7-2,TRBJ2-1,TRBD2
TGTGCCAGCACAAGACTAGCGGGAGGATTAAATACGCAGTATTTT,CASTRLAGGLNTQYF,NA,TRBV6-1,TRBJ2-3,TRBD2
TGTGCCAGCAGTCAACTCTATGATAGCGAGCAGTACTTC,CASSQLYDSEQYF,NA,TRBV6-6,TRBJ2-7,NA
TGTGCCAGCAGCCGTGTCCGAGAGACCCAGTACTTC,CASSRVRETQYF,large,TRBV7-2,TRBJ2-5,NA
TGTGCCAGCAGCGCCCAGGGGGCAGATACGCAGTATTTT,CASSAQGADTQYF,few,TRBV7-3,TRBJ2-3,TRBD1
TGTGCCAGCAGCGCGAGGGGGACAACATACAATGAGCAGTTCTTC,CASSARGTTYNEQFF,few,TRBV6-2/TRBV6-3,TRBJ2-1,NA
TGTGCCAGCAGTCCCGGGGGGGCCCAAGAGACCCAGTACTTC,CASSPGGAQETQYF,NA,TRBV12-3/TRBV12-4,TRBJ2-5,TRBD2
TGTGCCAGCAGCTACAGGACTAGCGGGAGTCCTGGGACCCAGTACTTC,CASSYRTSGSPGTQYF,NA,TRBV6-6,TRBJ2-5,TRBD2
TGTGCCAGCAGCCTCGGGGGACAGGGGGCCCACGAGCAGTACTTC,CASSLGGQGAHEQYF,NA,TRBV7-9,TRBJ2-7,TRBD1
TGTGCCATGGGGACTAGCGGGAGAACAGATACGCAGTATTTT,CAMGTSGRTDTQYF,NA,TRBV2,TRBJ2-3,TRBD2
TGTGCCAGCAGCTTAGAGGCGGCCCAGTATTACGAGCAGTACTTC,CASSLEAAQYYEQYF,NA,TRBV7-4,TRBJ2-7,NA
TGTGCCAGCAGTTTATATAGTCAGGCGAACACTGAAGCTTTCTTT,CASSLYSQANTEAFF,NA,TRBV12-3/TRBV12-4,TRBJ1-1,NA
TGTGCCAGCAGTTACGGACAGGGCGGCGGTGAGCAGTACTTC,CASSYGQGGGEQYF,medium-sized,TRBV6-6,TRBJ2-7,TRBD1
TGTGCCAGCAGCTTAGTCGGGACTTACGACAATGAGCAGTACTTC,CASSLVGTYDNEQYF,NA,TRBV7-6,TRBJ2-7,NA
TGTGCTAGCAGCTTAGGAGAGAACACTGAAGCTTTCTTT,CASSLGENTEAFF,NA,TRBV7-6,TRBJ1-1,NA
TGTGCCAGCAGTTTGCGGGGGGCGAACACCGGGGAGCTGTTTTTT,CASSLRGANTGELFF,NA,TRBV12-3/TRBV12-4,TRBJ2-2,TRBD2
TGTGCCAGCAGTCCCGGACTAGCGGGAACTGAGCAGTTCTTC,CASSPGLAGTEQFF,once,TRBV3-1,TRBJ2-1,TRBD2
TGTGCCAGCAGCCCCAAGGGCGGGAGGTTCTCCGAGCAGTACTTC,CASSPKGGRFSEQYF,NA,TRBV7-2,TRBJ2-7,TRBD2
TGTGCCAGCTCAGTCGACTACCCGAACACCGGGGAGCTGTTTTTT,CASSVDYPNTGELFF,NA,TRBV18,TRBJ2-2,NA
TGTGCCAGCAGTTGGACAGGGTCCTATGGCTACACCTTC,CASSWTGSYGYTF,NA,TRBV12-3/TRBV12-4,TRBJ1-2,TRBD1
TGTGCCAGCAGTTGGGGGCAAATCTCTGGGGCCAACGTCCTGACTTTC,CASSWGQISGANVLTF,NA,TRBV12-3/TRBV12-4,TRBJ2-6,NA
TGTGCCAGCAGCCCTAGCGCGAAGGGCGAGCAGTTCTTC,CASSPSAKGEQFF,NA,TRBV7-6,TRBJ2-1,NA
TGTGCCAGCAGCTCCGGTTCGGGGGATGGCTACACCTTC,CASSSGSGDGYTF,NA,TRBV7-2,TRBJ1-2,NA
TGTGCCAGCAGTGAATGGGGGGAGACCCAGTACTTC,CASSEWGETQYF,NA,TRBV6-1,TRBJ2-5,NA
TGTGCCAGCAGCTTGCAACGGGGGGGTGGTACAGATACGCAGTATTTT,CASSLQRGGGTDTQYF,many,TRBV5-4,TRBJ2-3,TRBD2
TGTGCCACCAGTGCCCCCCAGGGGCACACAGATACGCAGTATTTT,CATSAPQGHTDTQYF,medium-sized,TRBV24-1,TRBJ2-3,NA
TGTGCCAGCAGACCCGGGGGGGATGGCTACACCTTC,CASRPGGDGYTF,many,TRBV27,TRBJ1-2,NA
TGTGCCAGCAGTCCTATAACAGGGGAAGAGACCCAGTTCTTC,CASSPITGEETQFF,NA,TRBV6-2/TRBV6-3,TRBJ2-1,TRBD1
TGTGCCAGCAGCTTCCCGGGACAGGTTTATGGCTACACCTTC,CASSFPGQVYGYTF,NA,TRBV7-4,TRBJ1-2,TRBD1
TGTGCCAGCAGCCGGACCGCGGGGGGTAACATTCAGTACTTC,CASSRTAGGNIQYF,few,TRBV7-9,TRBJ2-4,TRBD2
TGTGCCAGCAGCGCGCTAGCGTCATACAATGAGCAGTTCTTC,CASSALASYNEQFF,NA,TRBV7-8,TRBJ2-1,NA
TGTGCCACCAGCAGAGATCCGACAGGGAAAGAGACCCAGTACTTC,CATSRDPTGKETQYF,many,TRBV15,TRBJ2-5,TRBD1